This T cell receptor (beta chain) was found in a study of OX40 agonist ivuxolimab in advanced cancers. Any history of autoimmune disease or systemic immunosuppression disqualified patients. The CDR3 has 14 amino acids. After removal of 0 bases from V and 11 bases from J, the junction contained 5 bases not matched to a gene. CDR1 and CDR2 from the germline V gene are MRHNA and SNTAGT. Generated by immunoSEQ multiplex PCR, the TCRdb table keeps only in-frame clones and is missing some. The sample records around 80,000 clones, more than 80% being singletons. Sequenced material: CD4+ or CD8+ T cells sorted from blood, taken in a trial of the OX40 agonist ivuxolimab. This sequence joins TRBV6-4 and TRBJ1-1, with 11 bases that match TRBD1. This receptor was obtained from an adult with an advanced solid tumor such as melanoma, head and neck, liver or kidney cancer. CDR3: CASSDSPDRGLAFF. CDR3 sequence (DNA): TGTGCCAGCAGTGACTCGCCGGACAGGGGGCTGGCTTTCTTT.